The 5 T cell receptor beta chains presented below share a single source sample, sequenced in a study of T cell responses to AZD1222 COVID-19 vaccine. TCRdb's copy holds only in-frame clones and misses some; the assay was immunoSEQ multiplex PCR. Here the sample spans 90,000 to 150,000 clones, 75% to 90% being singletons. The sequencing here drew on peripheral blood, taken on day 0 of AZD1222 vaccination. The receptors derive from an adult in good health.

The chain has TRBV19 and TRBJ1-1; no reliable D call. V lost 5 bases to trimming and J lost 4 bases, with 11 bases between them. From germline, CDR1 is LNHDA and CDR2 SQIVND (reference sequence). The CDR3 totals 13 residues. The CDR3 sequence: CASSDSVGTEAFF. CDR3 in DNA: TGTGCCAGTAGTGACTCTGTGGGCACTGAAGCTTTCTTT.

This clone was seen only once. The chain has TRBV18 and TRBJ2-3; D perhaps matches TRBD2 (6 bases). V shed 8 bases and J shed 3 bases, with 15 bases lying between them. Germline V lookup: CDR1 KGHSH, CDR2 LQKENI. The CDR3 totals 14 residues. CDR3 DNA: TGTGCCAGCATACCAGTCGGGAGAACAGATACGCAGTATTTT. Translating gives CASIPVGRTDTQYF.

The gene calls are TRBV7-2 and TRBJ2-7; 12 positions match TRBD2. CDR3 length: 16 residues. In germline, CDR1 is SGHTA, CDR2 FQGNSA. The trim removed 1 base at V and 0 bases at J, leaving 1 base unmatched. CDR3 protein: CASSLGTSGISYEQYF. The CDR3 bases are TGTGCCAGCAGCTTAGGGACTAGCGGGATCTCCTACGAGCAGTACTTC.

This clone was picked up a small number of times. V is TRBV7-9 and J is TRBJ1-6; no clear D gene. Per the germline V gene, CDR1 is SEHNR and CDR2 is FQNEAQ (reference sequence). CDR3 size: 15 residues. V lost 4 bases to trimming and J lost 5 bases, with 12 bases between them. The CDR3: CASSYRRSDNSPLHF. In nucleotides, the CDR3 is TGTGCCAGCAGCTACCGACGTTCCGATAATTCACCCCTCCACTTT.

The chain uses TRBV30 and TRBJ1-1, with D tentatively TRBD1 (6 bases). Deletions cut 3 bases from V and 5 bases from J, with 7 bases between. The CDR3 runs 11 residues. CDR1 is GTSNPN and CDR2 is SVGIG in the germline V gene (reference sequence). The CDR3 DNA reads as TGTGCCTGGAGGGGGGCTACTGAAGCTTTCTTT. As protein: CAWRGATEAFF.